Following are 8 T cell receptor beta chains from one sample sequenced in a study of shared clonotypes between healthy human individuals. Sequencing used immunoSEQ multiplex PCR; TCRdb keeps in-frame clones, though not all of them. The table records about 1.4 million clones, roughly 95% of them present only once. The material sequenced was naive CD4+ T cells sorted from blood. Subset given: CD45RA+ positively selected. These receptors were collected from a man aged 25-45 years in good health.

Comments on this clone: Other DNA sequences in this sample translate to the same CDR3. This chain uses TRBV28 with TRBJ2-7, with D perhaps matching TRBD1 (5 bases). From germline, CDR1 is MDHEN and CDR2 SYDVKM. V shed 5 bases and J shed 0 bases, with 5 bases lying between them. This CDR3 has 12 residues. The CDR3 nucleotides are TGTGCCAGCAGTGACAGCTCCTACGAGCAGTACTTC. It yields the protein CASSDSSYEQYF. Together with reference TRBV28 and TRBJ2-7, the CDR3 gives the full variable domain: DVKVTQSSRYLVKRTGEKVFLECVQDMDHENMFWYRQDPGLGLRLIYFSYDVKMKEKGDIPEGYSVSREKKERFSLILESASTNQTSMYLCASSDSSYEQYFGPGTRLTVT.

J is TRBJ1-2 and V is TRBV27; D gene uncertain. The germline V and J ends were trimmed by 5 bases and 4 bases, with 20 bases remaining between them. Germline V gives CDR1 MNHEY, CDR2 SMNVEV (reference sequence). CDR3 length: 16 residues. As DNA, the CDR3 is TGTGCCAGCAGTCCCTCGAACAGCCTCCCTTCCTATGGCTACACCTTC. It is translated as CASSPSNSLPSYGYTF.

The gene calls are TRBV9 and TRBJ2-1; perhaps TRBD2 as D (7 bases). In germline, CDR1 is SGDLS, CDR2 YYNGEE. This CDR3 has 12 residues. Trimming stripped 0 bases from V and 15 bases from J, with 13 bases between. CDR3 bases: TGTGCCAGCAGCGTAGAAGGGGGGGCATTGTTCTTC. Residues: CASSVEGGALFF. The whole variable domain, remainder taken from reference TRBV9 and TRBJ2-1, is DSGVTQTPKHLITATGQRVTLRCSPRSGDLSVYWYQQSLDQGLQFLIQYYNGEERAKGNILERFSAQQFPDLHSELNLSSLELGDSALYFCASSVEGGALFFGPGTRLTVL.

This clone was detected once. This chain joins TRBV5-1 and TRBJ2-3; TRBD2 matches at 7 bases. J lost 2 bases, V lost 0 bases, and 9 bases had no gene match. Germline values: CDR1 SGHRS, CDR2 YFSETQ. This CDR3 is 17 amino acids long. CDR3 nucleotides: TGCGCCAGCAGCTTGGGGGCCTTGGGAGGGGCCACAGATACGCAGTATTTT. Encoded protein: CASSLGALGGATDTQYF.

This clone showed up just once. The rearrangement links TRBV5-4 to TRBJ1-2; TRBD1 agrees at 8 bases. Germline lookup yields CDR1 SGHNT and CDR2 YYREEE (reference sequence). The CDR3 runs 14 residues. After removal of 4 bases from V and 4 bases from J, the junction contained 6 bases not matched to a gene. The CDR3 coding sequence is TGTGCCAGCAGCCGCCGGGACAGGCTCTATGGCTACACCTTC. Protein sequence: CASSRRDRLYGYTF.

V and J are TRBV6-6 and TRBJ2-1, with D maybe TRBD1 (6 bases). The CDR3 is 15 amino acids. Trimming removed 2 bases from V and 5 bases from J, with 13 bases in between. In germline, CDR1 is MNHNY, CDR2 SVGAGI (reference sequence). The CDR3 DNA reads as TGTGCCAGCAGTTACGTACCGACAGGCAACAATGAGCAGTTCTTC. Translation gives CASSYVPTGNNEQFF.

The chain combines TRBV28 with TRBJ2-3; D is tentatively TRBD1 or TRBD2 (5 bases each). V dropped 7 bases and J dropped 0 bases, with 14 bases sitting between them. CDR1 is MDHEN and CDR2 is SYDVKM in the germline V gene. This CDR3 has 15 amino acids. CDR3 in DNA: TGTGCCAGCAATAGAGGGGCACCTAGCACAGATACGCAGTATTTT. Translating gives CASNRGAPSTDTQYF.

V and J are TRBV5-1 and TRBJ2-1; D possibly matches TRBD1 or TRBD2 (5 bases each). The germline gives CDR1 SGHRS, CDR2 YFSETQ. Trimming cost V 5 bases and J 0 bases, with 15 bases left between them. The CDR3 loop spans 16 amino acids. The CDR3 bases are TGCGCCAGCAGTTCCGGGACCCTAAGCTCCTACAATGAGCAGTTCTTC. Translated, it gives CASSSGTLSSYNEQFF.